This T cell receptor beta chain stems from a study of cytomegalovirus exposure and HLA in healthy donors. Study information: Early released data comprised tens of millions of unique TCRs from HLA-typed donors.

With respect to this clone: Its antigen is currently unknown.

Study-wide points: Common viral pathogens seemed to be connected with several of the most significant clusters, according to a later analysis.

CDR1 and CDR2 (germline): SEHNR, FQNEAQ (reference sequence). The J segment lost 7 bases and the V segment lost 3 bases, leaving 0 bases of the junction unmatched. There are 13 residues in the CDR3. 13 Jbeta primers and 60 Vbeta primers were used for the PCR. Data came from immunoSEQ multiplex PCR; TCRdb stores just in-frame clones and leaves some out. Of 150,000 to 250,000 clones in the sample, roughly four fifths were seen once. The chain links TRBV7-9 to TRBJ1-4, with TRBD1 matching over 9 bases. The sequencing sample was made of PBMCs. The receptor comes from a boy aged 2 to 10 in good health and CMV-seronegative. For the CDR3, the DNA is TGTGCCAGCAGCTTGGGACAGGGTGAAAAACTGTTTTTT. Protein: CASSLGQGEKLFF.